This T cell receptor (beta chain) was sequenced in a study of blood T cell repertoires in COVID-19. Whole-study context: The United States, Italy and Spain were the sources of the acute and convalescent COVID-19 samples. Sample material is recorded as cDNA or gDNA derived from T cells, B-cell-depleted T cells, or PBMCs.

Germline assignment: CDR1 LGHDT and CDR2 YNNKEL (reference sequence). Trimming removed 1 base from V and 9 bases from J; junction bases left unmatched: 8. CDR3 length equals 14 residues. Authors' methods: Amplification of reference gene primers was used by the study to estimate nucleated cell counts. Data came from immunoSEQ multiplex PCR; TCRdb stores just in-frame clones and leaves some out. V, J and clone size reflect that table, while D and trimming were determined from the DNA. The repertoire includes 150,000 to 200,000 clones, 60% to 80% of them detected once, and around 16% sits in the top ten.

The source material was peripheral blood. V is TRBV3-1 (or the pseudogene TRBV3-2) and J is TRBJ2-7, with 8 nucleotides matching TRBD1. This receptor was taken from a man aged 55-75 years with active or convalescent COVID-19. The CDR3 spells CASSQAQGARGQYF. The CDR3 coding sequence is TGTGCCAGCAGCCAAGCCCAGGGGGCGCGGGGGCAGTACTTC.